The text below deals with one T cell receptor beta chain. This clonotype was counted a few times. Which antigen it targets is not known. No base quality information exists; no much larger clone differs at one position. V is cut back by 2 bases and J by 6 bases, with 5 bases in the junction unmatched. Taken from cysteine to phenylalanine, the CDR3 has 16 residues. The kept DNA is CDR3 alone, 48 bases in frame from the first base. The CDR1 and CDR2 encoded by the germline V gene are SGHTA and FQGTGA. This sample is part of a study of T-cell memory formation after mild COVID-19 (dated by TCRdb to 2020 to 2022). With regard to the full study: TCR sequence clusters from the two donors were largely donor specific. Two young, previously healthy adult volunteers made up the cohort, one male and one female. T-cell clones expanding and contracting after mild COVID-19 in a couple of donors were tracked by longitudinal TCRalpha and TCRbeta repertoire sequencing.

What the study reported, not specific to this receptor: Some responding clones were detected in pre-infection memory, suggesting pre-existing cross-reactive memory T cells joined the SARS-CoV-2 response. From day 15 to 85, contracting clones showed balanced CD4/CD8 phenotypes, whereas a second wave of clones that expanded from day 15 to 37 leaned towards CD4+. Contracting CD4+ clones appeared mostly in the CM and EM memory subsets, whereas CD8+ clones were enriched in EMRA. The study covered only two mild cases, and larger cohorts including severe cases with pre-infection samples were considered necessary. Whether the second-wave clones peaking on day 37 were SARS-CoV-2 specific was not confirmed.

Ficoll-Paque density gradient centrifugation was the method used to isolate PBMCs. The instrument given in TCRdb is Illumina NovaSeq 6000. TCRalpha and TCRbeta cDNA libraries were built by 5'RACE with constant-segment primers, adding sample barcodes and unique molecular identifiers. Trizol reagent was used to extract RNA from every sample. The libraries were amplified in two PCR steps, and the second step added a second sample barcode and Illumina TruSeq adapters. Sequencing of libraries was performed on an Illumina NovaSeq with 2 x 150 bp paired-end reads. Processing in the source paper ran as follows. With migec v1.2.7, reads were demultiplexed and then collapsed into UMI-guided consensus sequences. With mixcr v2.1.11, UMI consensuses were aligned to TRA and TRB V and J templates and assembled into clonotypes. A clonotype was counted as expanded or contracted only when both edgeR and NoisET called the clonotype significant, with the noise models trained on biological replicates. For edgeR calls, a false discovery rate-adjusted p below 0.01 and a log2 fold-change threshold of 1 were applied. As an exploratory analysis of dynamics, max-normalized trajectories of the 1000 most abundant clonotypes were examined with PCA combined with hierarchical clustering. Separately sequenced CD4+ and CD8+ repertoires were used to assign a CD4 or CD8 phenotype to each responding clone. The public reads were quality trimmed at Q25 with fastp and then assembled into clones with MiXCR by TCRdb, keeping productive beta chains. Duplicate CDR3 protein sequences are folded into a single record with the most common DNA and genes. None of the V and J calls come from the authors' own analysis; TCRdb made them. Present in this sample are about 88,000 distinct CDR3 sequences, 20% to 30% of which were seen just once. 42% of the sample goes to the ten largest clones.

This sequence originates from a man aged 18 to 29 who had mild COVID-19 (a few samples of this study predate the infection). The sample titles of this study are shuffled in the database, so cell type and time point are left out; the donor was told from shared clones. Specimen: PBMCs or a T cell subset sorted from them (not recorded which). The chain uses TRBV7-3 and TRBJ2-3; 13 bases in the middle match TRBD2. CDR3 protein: CASSLPSGLAGDTQYF. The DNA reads TGTGCCAGCAGCTTACCCTCGGGACTAGCGGGGGATACGCAGTATTTT.